A selection of T cell receptor beta chains follows, all from one sample in a study of T cells in Graves' hyperthyroidism and ophthalmopathy. TCRdb reprocessed the multiplex PCR reads with MiXCR, giving one entry per CDR3 protein. The data show roughly 290,000 distinct CDR3 sequences, about 13% seen once. Source material: blood. The receptor set was obtained from a woman aged 40-49 years with Graves' hyperthyroidism. The CDR3 runs from the conserved cysteine through the conserved F or W. D genes are given only for firm matches. The size field is filled for only some rows; it gives once, few, many or a size class.

V: TRBV29-1
D: -
J: TRBJ2-1
size: many
CDR3: CSVVGLYEQFF
DNA: TGCAGCGTTGTGGGACTTTATGAGCAGTTCTTC

V: TRBV6-1
D: -
J: TRBJ2-7
size: -
CDR3: CATAQEQAQYF
DNA: TGTGCCACCGCGCAAGAACAGGCGCAGTACTTC

V: TRBV7-9
D: -
J: TRBJ1-1
size: many
CDR3: CASSRILDGAFF
DNA: TGTGCCAGCAGCCGGATCCTGGATGGAGCTTTCTTT

V: TRBV15
D: -
J: TRBJ2-3
size: -
CDR3: CATSRDFADTQYF
DNA: TGTGCCACCAGCAGAGATTTTGCAGATACGCAGTATTTT

V: TRBV20-1
D: -
J: TRBJ1-1
size: many
CDR3: CSAEPGGQNTEAFF
DNA: TGCAGTGCGGAACCCGGTGGACAGAACACTGAAGCTTTCTTT

V: TRBV29-1
D: -
J: TRBJ2-7
size: many
CDR3: CSVYGAYEQYF
DNA: TGCAGCGTTTACGGAGCATACGAGCAGTACTTC

V: TRBV11-2
D: -
J: TRBJ1-6
size: many
CDR3: CASSLDGSSYNSPLHF
DNA: TGTGCCAGCAGCTTGGACGGGAGCTCCTATAATTCACCCCTCCACTTT

V: TRBV7-6
D: TRBD2
J: TRBJ2-3
size: -
CDR3: CASSLNPSGLAGADADTQYF
DNA: TGTGCCAGCAGCTTAAACCCATCCGGACTAGCGGGAGCGGACGCAGATACGCAGTATTTT

V: TRBV5-6
D: -
J: TRBJ2-3
size: -
CDR3: CASSLRELDTQYF
DNA: TGTGCCAGCAGCTTGCGGGAATTGGATACGCAGTATTTT

V: TRBV6-1
D: TRBD1
J: TRBJ2-2
size: many
CDR3: CASRSGQVNTGELFF
DNA: TGTGCCAGCAGATCGGGACAGGTCAACACCGGGGAGCTGTTTTTT